The 27 T cell receptor beta chains reported below all come from one sample, sequenced in a study of T cell responses to AZD1222 COVID-19 vaccine. Libraries were prepared by immunoSEQ multiplex PCR; TCRdb keeps only in-frame clonotypes and omits some of them. The sample has approximately 160,000 clones; over 75% are singletons. The source material was peripheral blood, sampled on day 0 of AZD1222 vaccination. These receptors originate from an adult in good health.

V usage is TRBV4-1 and J usage is TRBJ1-4; D is uncertain. The CDR3 spans 15 residues. The V end was cut by 3 bases, the J end by 4 bases, with 12 bases between. CDR1 MGHRA and CDR2 YSYEKL come from the germline V gene. The CDR3 coding sequence is TGCGCCAGCAGCCACCTCAGGACGGGTAATGAAAAACTGTTTTTT. This sequence encodes CASSHLRTGNEKLFF.

This clone was observed a handful of times. At one end the junction does not follow the germline gene, possibly because of a read error. This sequence joins TRBV6-5 and TRBJ2-1; 8 bases fit TRBD2. CDR3 length: 12 amino acids. In germline, CDR1 is MNHEY, CDR2 SVGAGI. The CDR3 spells CASSPSGGNGVF. In DNA form, the CDR3 reads TGTGCCAGCAGCCCGAGCGGGGGCAATGGGGTCTTC.

The chain has TRBV5-1 and TRBJ1-2; D is uncertain. The CDR3 has 13 residues. CDR1 and CDR2 from the germline V gene are SGHRS and YFSETQ. V lost 4 bases and J lost 4, with 11 bases in between. The CDR3 spells CASSEDVSYGYTF. CDR3 nucleotide sequence: TGCGCCAGCAGCGAGGACGTCAGCTATGGCTACACCTTC.

This clone was picked up one time. The V and J genes are TRBV12-3 or TRBV12-4 and TRBJ2-5; D gene uncertain. The CDR3 runs 13 residues. With 3 bases removed from V and 4 bases from J, the gap between germline ends came to 9 bases. CDR3 nucleotide sequence: TGTGCCAGCAGTTTGTGGTCCGGAGAGACCCAGTACTTC. This codes for CASSLWSGETQYF.

The chain links TRBV6-5 to TRBJ2-7; D tentatively fits TRBD1 or TRBD2 (5 bases each). The CDR3 runs to 13 residues. Per the germline V gene, CDR1 is MNHEY and CDR2 is SVGAGI. The germline V and J ends were trimmed by 7 bases and 3 bases, with 13 bases remaining between them. Written as DNA, the CDR3 is TGTGCCAGCACCATGACAGACTACTACGAGCAGTACTTC. Encoded protein: CASTMTDYYEQYF.

The chain has TRBV29-1 and TRBJ2-2; 7 bases are shared with TRBD1. Germline lookup yields CDR1 SQVTM and CDR2 ANQGSEA. This CDR3 is built from 17 residues. Losses at the gene ends were 2 bases for V and 0 bases for J; bases not matched to a gene: 9. CDR3 coding DNA: TGCAGCGTTGAAAGGGTACAGGGGAGCGCGAACACCGGGGAGCTGTTTTTT. Encoded protein: CSVERVQGSANTGELFF.

This chain links TRBV27 with TRBJ1-4; no definite D call. V lost 5 bases and J lost 8, with 21 bases in between. Looked up from germline, CDR1 is MNHEY and CDR2 is SMNVEV (reference sequence). The CDR3 extends over 16 amino acids. The CDR3 nucleotides are TGTGCCAGCAGTCTCCGGTCTCCTTTCTATGGAGAAAAACTGTTTTTT. It specifies CASSLRSPFYGEKLFF. The full variable domain, its missing parts supplied by reference TRBV27 and TRBJ1-4, is EAQVTQNPRYLITVTGKKLTVTCSQNMNHEYMSWYRQDPGLGLRQIYYSMNVEVTDKGDVPEGYKVSRKEKRNFPLILESPSPNQTSLYFCASSLRSPFYGEKLFFGSGTQLSVL.

The chain is built from TRBV7-2 and TRBJ1-2, with D tentatively TRBD1 (5 bases). V gave up 5 bases and J gave up 1 base, with 11 bases separating them. Germline V gene sequence: CDR1 SGHTA, CDR2 FQGNSA. The CDR3 extends over 14 amino acids. CDR3 residues: CASSPRGVNYGYTF. CDR3 bases: TGTGCCAGCAGCCCCCGGGGGGTTAACTATGGCTACACCTTC.

This clone turned up a few times. The V and J genes are TRBV5-4 and TRBJ2-1; tentatively, D is TRBD1 or TRBD2 (5 bases each). The germline V and J ends were trimmed by 5 bases and 5 bases, with 20 bases remaining between them. Germline loops: CDR1 SGHNT, CDR2 YYREEE (reference sequence). This CDR3 is built from 16 residues. The CDR3 region has the DNA TGTGCCAGCAGTTCCGTCCGGGGCAACGTGGACAATGAGCAGTTCTTC. It yields the protein CASSSVRGNVDNEQFF.

This chain links TRBV7-9 with TRBJ2-1, with 8 bases matching TRBD1. V lost 5 bases and J lost 0; bases outside the gene matches: 6. The CDR3 has 16 residues. The germline gives CDR1 SEHNR, CDR2 FQNEAQ (reference sequence). The CDR3 coding sequence is TGTGCCAGCAGCGGGTACAGGGGGAGCTCCTACAATGAGCAGTTCTTC. Its protein is CASSGYRGSSYNEQFF.

With regard to this clone: A read error may account for a junction end that differs from germline. This chain connects TRBV7-2 to TRBJ1-2; D perhaps matches TRBD1 (6 bases). CDR3 length equals 16 residues. CDR1 SGHTA and CDR2 FQGNSA come from the germline V gene. The DNA for the CDR3 is TGTGCCAGCAGCCTAGCTAACAGGGTCTCTAACTATGGCTACACCTTC. Amino acids: CASSLANRVSNYGYTF.

The chain has TRBV2 and TRBJ1-1; perhaps TRBD1 as D (5 bases). This CDR3 is 13 amino acids long. Between the trimmed V and J ends, which lost 7 bases and 0 bases, there was a span of 9 bases. Germline loops: CDR1 SNHLY, CDR2 FYNNEI. CDR3 residues: CASTWDLNTEAFF. The CDR3 bases are TGTGCCAGCACGTGGGACCTGAACACTGAAGCTTTCTTT.

The chain links TRBV5-1 to TRBJ1-3; D remains ambiguous. With 5 bases removed from V and 0 bases from J, the gap between germline ends came to 6 bases. This CDR3 spans 13 amino acids. Germline V gene sequence: CDR1 SGHRS, CDR2 YFSETQ. CDR3 region: CASRQSSGNTIYF. CDR3 sequence (DNA): TGCGCCAGCAGACAGAGCTCTGGAAACACCATATATTTT.

The chain employs TRBV15 and TRBJ1-4; 10 bases agree with TRBD1. Germline lookup yields CDR1 LNHNV and CDR2 YYDKDF (reference sequence). The V and J ends lost 5 bases and 7 bases, in that order; junction bases with no gene match: 16. This CDR3 is built from 18 residues. The CDR3 nucleotides read TGTGCCACCAGCGGGGACAGGGGTCGCGTGTTTGGATCTGAAAAACTGTTTTTT. Amino acid sequence: CATSGDRGRVFGSEKLFF.

The sample holds one count of this clone. The V and J genes are TRBV6-2 or TRBV6-3 and TRBJ2-5, with D possibly TRBD1 on 5 matching bases. CDR1 is MNHEY, CDR2 SVGEGT, per germline. This CDR3 region has 14 residues. Trimming shortened V by 2 bases and J by 2 bases, and 9 bases separated the two germline ends. The DNA for the CDR3 is TGTGCCAGCAGTTACGGACACATTCAAGAGACCCAGTACTTC. Translating it yields CASSYGHIQETQYF.

This chain links TRBV24-1 with TRBJ2-1, with a weak D call TRBD1 (5 bases). Germline CDR1 reads KGHDR; CDR2 reads SFDVKD. The CDR3 has 14 residues. The ends were cut back, 4 bases at V and 4 bases at J, with 10 bases in the middle. The CDR3 nucleotides are TGTGCCACCAGTGACCCAGACAGATACAATGAGCAGTTCTTC. Translation gives CATSDPDRYNEQFF.

In its sample, this clone was seen once. The chain joins TRBV7-9 to TRBJ1-2, with a possible D match to TRBD1 (6 bases). Germline V gene lookup returns CDR1 SEHNR and CDR2 FQNEAQ (reference sequence). CDR3 length equals 13 residues. With 7 bases removed from V and 5 bases from J, the gap between germline ends came to 14 bases. CDR3 sequence reads: CASTRTDSYGYTF. The DNA of the CDR3 is TGTGCCAGCACCCGGACGGACAGTTATGGCTACACCTTC.

The V call is TRBV9, the J call TRBJ2-7; D unclear. The CDR3 covers 14 residues. The V gene lost 2 bases and the J gene lost 2 bases, with 11 bases spanning the gap. Germline V gene data show CDR1 as SGDLS and CDR2 as YYNGEE. This CDR3 reads CASSVAVGPYEQYF. CDR3 nucleotides: TGTGCCAGCAGCGTTGCGGTCGGTCCCTACGAGCAGTACTTC.

The CDR3 sequence: CASSQQPERTFTDTQYF. The CDR3 coding sequence is TGTGCCAGCAGCCAACAACCAGAGAGGACTTTCACAGATACGCAGTATTTT. The V gene is TRBV4-2, the J gene TRBJ2-3; tentatively, D is TRBD2 (5 bases). From germline, CDR1 is LGHNA and CDR2 YNFKEQ. The CDR3 runs to 17 residues. Deletions cut 2 bases from V and 2 bases from J, with 17 bases between.

In the case of this clone: The sample carries other DNA sequences with the same CDR3. This chain connects TRBV19 to TRBJ1-1; the D is unclear. The CDR3 has 13 residues. CDR1 LNHDA and CDR2 SQIVND come from the germline V gene (reference sequence). V dropped 0 bases and J dropped 3 bases, with 5 bases sitting between them. The CDR3 nucleotides are TGTGCCAGTAGTATAGATAGGGACACTGAAGCTTTCTTT. This translates into CASSIDRDTEAFF.

The chain carries TRBV3-1 (or the pseudogene TRBV3-2) and TRBJ1-2; D ambiguous. Trimming cost V 2 bases and J 4 bases, with 8 bases left between them. Germline lookup yields CDR1 LGHDT and CDR2 YNNKEL (reference sequence). The CDR3 is made up of 13 amino acids. The CDR3 region has the DNA TGTGCCAGCAGCCAAAACTCAGTCTATGGCTACACCTTC. Residues: CASSQNSVYGYTF.

This chain joins TRBV7-9 and TRBJ1-4; the match to TRBD1 covers 8 bases. Germline V lookup: CDR1 SEHNR, CDR2 FQNEAQ (reference sequence). Germline trimming cut 4 bases from V and 2 bases from J; bases unmatched to any gene: 12. The CDR3 spans 18 residues. Here the CDR3 reads CASSSSSRGLFTNEKLFF. The CDR3 DNA reads TGTGCCAGCAGCTCCTCGAGCAGGGGGCTGTTTACTAATGAAAAACTGTTTTTT.

V usage is TRBV5-1 and J usage is TRBJ1-2, with D unresolved. Trimming shortened V by 6 bases and J by 6 bases, and 12 bases separated the two germline ends. Germline V gives CDR1 SGHRS, CDR2 YFSETQ. This CDR3 is built from 12 residues. The CDR3, as DNA: TGCGCCAGCACAATTCAAGGACATGGCTACACCTTC. Encoded protein: CASTIQGHGYTF.

V and J are TRBV7-8 and TRBJ2-3; tentative D call: TRBD2 (7 bases). The CDR3 has 17 residues. Germline V lookup: CDR1 SGHVS, CDR2 FQNEAQ. With 1 base removed from V and 6 bases from J, the gap between germline ends came to 20 bases. The CDR3 nucleotides read TGTGCCAGCAGCTTAGTTGGGGGGGCCGTTGTGCCCGATACGCAGTATTTT. It translates to CASSLVGGAVVPDTQYF. The full variable domain, rest sourced from reference TRBV7-8 and TRBJ2-3, is GAGVSQSPRYKVAKRGQDVALRCDPISGHVSLFWYQQALGQGPEFLTYFQNEAQLDKSGLPSDRFFAERPEGSVSTLKIQRTQQEDSAVYLCASSLVGGAVVPDTQYFGPGTRLTVL.

The chain links TRBV16 to TRBJ1-2; 8 bases match TRBD1. The CDR3 spans 16 residues. V dropped 4 bases and J dropped 6; count of bases not matched to a gene: 13. Per the germline V gene, CDR1 is KGHSY and CDR2 is FQNENV. The CDR3 DNA sequence: TGTGCCAGCAGCCCACCAACTCGGACAGGGATCCATGGCTACACCTTC. This gives the protein CASSPPTRTGIHGYTF.

This chain links TRBV6-5 with TRBJ1-2; D call uncertain. Germline CDR1 is MNHEY and CDR2 is SVGAGI. V lost 7 bases to trimming and J lost 4 bases, with 13 bases between them. This CDR3 has 13 amino acids. Here the CDR3 reads CASTNVGFYGYTF. The DNA for the CDR3 is TGTGCCAGCACCAACGTGGGATTCTATGGCTACACCTTC.

The V gene is TRBV5-1, the J gene TRBJ1-5; 7 bases line up with TRBD1. Trimming removed 1 base from V and 6 bases from J; junction bases left unmatched: 13. This CDR3 comprises 17 residues. The germline V gene encodes CDR1 SGHRS and CDR2 YFSETQ. The CDR3 DNA is TGCGCCAGCAGCTTGACGCCGACAGGGCCGGCGGCTCAGCCCCAGCATTTT. This translates into CASSLTPTGPAAQPQHF. Looking up the rest from reference TRBV5-1 and TRBJ1-5 gives the full variable domain: KAGVTQTPRYLIKTRGQQVTLSCSPISGHRSVSWYQQTPGQGLQFLFEYFSETQRNKGNFPGRFSGRQFSNSRSEMNVSTLELGDSALYLCASSLTPTGPAAQPQHFGDGTRLSIL.